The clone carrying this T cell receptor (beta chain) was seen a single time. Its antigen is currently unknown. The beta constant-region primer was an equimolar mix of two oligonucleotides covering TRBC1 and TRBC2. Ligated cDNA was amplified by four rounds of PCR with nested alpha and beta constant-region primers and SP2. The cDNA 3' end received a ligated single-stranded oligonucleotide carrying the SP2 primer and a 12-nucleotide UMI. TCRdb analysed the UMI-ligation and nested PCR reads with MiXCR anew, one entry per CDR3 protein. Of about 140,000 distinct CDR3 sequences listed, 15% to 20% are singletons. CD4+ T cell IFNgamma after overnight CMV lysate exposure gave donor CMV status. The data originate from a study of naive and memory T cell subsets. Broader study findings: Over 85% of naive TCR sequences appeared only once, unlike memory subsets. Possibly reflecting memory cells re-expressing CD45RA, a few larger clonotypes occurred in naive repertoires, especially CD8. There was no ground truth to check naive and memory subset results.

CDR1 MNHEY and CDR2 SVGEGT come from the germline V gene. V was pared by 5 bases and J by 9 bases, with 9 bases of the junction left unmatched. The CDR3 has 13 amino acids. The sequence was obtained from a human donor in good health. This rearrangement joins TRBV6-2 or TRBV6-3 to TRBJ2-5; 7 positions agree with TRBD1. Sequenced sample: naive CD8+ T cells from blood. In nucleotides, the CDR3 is TGTGCCAGCAGTACGGGACAGCTGGGGGCCCAGTACTTC. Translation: CASSTGQLGAQYF.